The next 3 T cell receptor beta chains were all read from a single sample in a study of blood T cell repertoires in COVID-19. Clones were read by immunoSEQ multiplex PCR, and TCRdb kept only the in-frame ones, dropping some. The table lists about 190,000 clones, less than 90% of them singletons. The sequenced sample consisted of PBMCs or T cells enriched from blood (not recorded which). The receptor source for this set is a woman aged 30 to 39 who had been exposed to COVID-19.

The chain is built from TRBV19 and TRBJ1-1, with 8 bases matching TRBD1. The CDR3 contains 15 residues. The V and J ends lost 2 bases and 0 bases, in that order; junction bases with no gene match: 2. The V gene's germline CDR1 is LNHDA and CDR2 SQIVND (reference sequence). The DNA of the CDR3 is TGTGCCAGTAGTATACAGGGGGCCGTGAACACTGAAGCTTTCTTT. Translated: CASSIQGAVNTEAFF.

The chain carries TRBV29-1 and TRBJ2-2, with TRBD1 as a possible D gene (5 bases). The V and J ends lost 5 bases and 3 bases respectively, with 10 bases between them. There are 13 residues in the CDR3. CDR1 and CDR2 from the germline V gene are SQVTM and ANQGSEA. The CDR3 nucleotides read TGCAGCGTTTTGGACAAAGACACCGGGGAGCTGTTTTTT. It specifies CSVLDKDTGELFF.

The rearrangement uses TRBV3-1 (or the pseudogene TRBV3-2) and TRBJ2-7, with D hard to call. The CDR3 consists of 13 residues. V was cut by 4 bases and J by 0 bases, with 7 bases left in between. The germline CDR1 and CDR2 sequences are LGHDT and YNNKEL (reference sequence). CDR3 DNA: TGTGCCAGCAGCCCACTTAGCTCCTACGAGCAGTACTTC. Protein sequence: CASSPLSSYEQYF.